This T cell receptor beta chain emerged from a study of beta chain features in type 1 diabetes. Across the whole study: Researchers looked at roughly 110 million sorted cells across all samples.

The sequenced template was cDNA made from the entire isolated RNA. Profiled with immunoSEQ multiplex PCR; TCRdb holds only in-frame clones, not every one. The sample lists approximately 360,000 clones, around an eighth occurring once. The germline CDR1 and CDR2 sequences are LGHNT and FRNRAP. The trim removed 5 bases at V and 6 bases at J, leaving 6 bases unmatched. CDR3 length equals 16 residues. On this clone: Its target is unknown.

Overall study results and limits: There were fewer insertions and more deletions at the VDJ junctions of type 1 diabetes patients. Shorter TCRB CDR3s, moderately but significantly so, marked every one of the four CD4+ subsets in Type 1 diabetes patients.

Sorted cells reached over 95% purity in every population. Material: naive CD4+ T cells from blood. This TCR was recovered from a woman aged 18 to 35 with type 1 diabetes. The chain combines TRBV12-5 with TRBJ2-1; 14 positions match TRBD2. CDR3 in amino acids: CASGPGLAGGVNEQFF. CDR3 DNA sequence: TGTGCTAGTGGTCCCGGACTAGCGGGAGGAGTCAATGAGCAGTTCTTC.